What follows are 10 T cell receptor beta chains derived from one specimen sequenced in a study of shared clonotypes between healthy human individuals. Using immunoSEQ multiplex PCR, the repertoire was profiled, and TCRdb retains in-frame clones only, with some absent. Of approximately 940,000 clones in the sample, less than 85% were seen once. The sample consisted of memory CD4+ T cells sorted from blood. The subset: CD45RA-negative fraction. The receptors here all came from a young man in good health.

This chain joins TRBV6-5 and TRBJ1-2, with TRBD1 as a possible D gene (6 bases). Between the trimmed V and J ends, which lost 6 bases and 8 bases, there was a span of 13 bases. Germline assignment: CDR1 MNHEY and CDR2 SVGAGI. CDR3 length: 12 residues. CDR3 sequence: CASRYRAGGYTF. The DNA of the CDR3 is TGTGCCAGCAGGTACAGGGCTGGGGGCTACACCTTC.

The chain employs TRBV7-8 and TRBJ2-3; D uncertain. This CDR3 has 14 residues. The V gene's germline CDR1 is SGHVS and CDR2 FQNEAQ. Trimming stripped 4 bases from V and 5 bases from J, with 13 bases between. Here the CDR3 reads CASSSTGPKDTQYF. Written as DNA, the CDR3 is TGTGCCAGCAGCTCGACCGGGCCCAAAGATACGCAGTATTTT.

This clone was observed once. This chain uses TRBV6-5 with TRBJ2-3; perhaps D is TRBD1 or TRBD2 (5 bases each). This CDR3 contains 14 residues. Trimming pared 4 bases from V and 2 bases from J, leaving 10 bases between. In germline, CDR1 is MNHEY, CDR2 SVGAGI. CDR3 in DNA: TGTGCCAGCAGTTCGGGACGAAACACAGATACGCAGTATTTT. This codes for CASSSGRNTDTQYF.

The rearrangement links TRBV30 to TRBJ2-2; TRBD1 matches at 7 bases. V was clipped by 2 bases and J by 1 base; unmatched bases: 13. This CDR3 is 18 amino acids long. CDR1 is GTSNPN and CDR2 is SVGIG in the germline V gene (reference sequence). The CDR3 reads CAWSRTPGQSKNTGELFF. The CDR3 region has the DNA TGTGCCTGGAGTCGAACCCCGGGACAGTCGAAGAACACCGGGGAGCTGTTTTTT.

In DNA form, the CDR3 reads TGTGCCAGCAGTGAGTTGACAGTAATTACCCCAGGAACTGAAGCTTTCTTT. This encodes CASSELTVITPGTEAFF. The V gene is TRBV6-1, the J gene TRBJ1-1, with a weak D call TRBD1 (5 bases). The CDR3 has 17 residues. Germline V gene data show CDR1 as MNHNS and CDR2 as SASEGT. Deletions cut 3 bases from V and 5 bases from J, with 22 bases between.

The chain combines TRBV27 with TRBJ1-5; 7 bases are a match to TRBD1. Germline CDR1 and CDR2: MNHEY and SMNVEV (reference sequence). This CDR3 has 14 residues. The junction had 6 bases not matched to a gene; V was cut back by 5 bases and J by 5 bases. CDR3 sequence: CASSPRQGHQPQHF. The CDR3, as DNA: TGTGCCAGCAGTCCCCGACAGGGACATCAGCCCCAGCATTTT.

The chain is built from TRBV2 and TRBJ1-1, with a weak D call TRBD1 (6 bases). Trimming left V 7 bases short and J 4 bases short, with 16 bases between. Germline V gene data show CDR1 as SNHLY and CDR2 as FYNNEI. This CDR3 spans 14 amino acids. In DNA, the CDR3 is TGTGCCAGCACCGACGATACAGGGAGCACTGAAGCTTTCTTT. This translates into CASTDDTGSTEAFF.

The rearrangement links TRBV18 to TRBJ2-5; no clear D gene. The CDR3 is 15 amino acids. Between the trimmed V and J ends, which lost 2 bases and 1 base, there was a span of 11 bases. In germline, CDR1 is KGHSH, CDR2 LQKENI. The CDR3: CASSPNAAAQETQYF. CDR3 sequence (DNA): TGTGCCAGCTCACCAAACGCGGCAGCCCAAGAGACCCAGTACTTC.

The chain combines TRBV7-2 with TRBJ2-2, with D possibly being TRBD1 (5 bases). The CDR3 extends over 14 amino acids. V gave up 5 bases and J gave up 5 bases, with 12 bases separating them. CDR1 is SGHTA and CDR2 is FQGNSA in the germline V gene. The CDR3 DNA follows: TGTGCCAGCAGCCCACTCCAGGGAACCGGGGAGCTGTTTTTT. This codes for CASSPLQGTGELFF.

The rearrangement uses TRBV28 and TRBJ1-6; no reliable D call. The V gene lost 1 base and the J gene lost 7 bases, with 11 bases spanning the gap. CDR1 and CDR2 from the germline V gene are MDHEN and SYDVKM. CDR3 size: 15 residues. The CDR3 DNA reads TGTGCCAGCAGTTTATATCGGCTGGAGAATTCACCCCTCCACTTT. Its protein is CASSLYRLENSPLHF. Drawing the rest from reference TRBV28 and TRBJ1-6, the complete variable domain is DVKVTQSSRYLVKRTGEKVFLECVQDMDHENMFWYRQDPGLGLRLIYFSYDVKMKEKGDIPEGYSVSREKKERFSLILESASTNQTSMYLCASSLYRLENSPLHFGNGTRLTVT.